This T cell receptor (beta chain) was retrieved from a study of blood T cells in healthy people across ages. Together with a sample-barcoded 5' primer, a J-beta primer mix was included in a second PCR lasting roughly 6 to 12 cycles. TCRdb called the 5' RACE reads again in MiXCR, with one record for every CDR3 protein. The table includes around 1,000,000 distinct CDR3 sequences, around 25% detected once. This same sample was also taken into another study, of T cells of mothers and their children. Per that study: Donors were three healthy Caucasian mothers and their six children.

Material for sequencing was blood. The receptor's source is a girl between 2 and 10 years old in good health.

The CDR3, as DNA: TGTGCCACCGGTCTTGTGGCCGGGGCCAACGTCCTGACTTTC. Translated, it gives CATGLVAGANVLTF. This chain connects TRBV10-3 to TRBJ2-6; D is ambiguous. The ends were cut back, 10 bases at V and 4 bases at J, with 14 bases in the middle. Germline V gene sequence: CDR1 ENHRY, CDR2 SYGVKD. This CDR3 comprises 14 residues.